The clone carrying this T cell receptor (beta chain) was picked up many times. The antigen is unknown. Ophthalmopathy in the donors was of moderate-to-severe activity, with CAS ≥3, NOSPECS ≥4 and duration under 3 months. Amplified TCR beta CDR3 regions were obtained using RNA transcripts as template. The first round was an RT-PCR with HTBI primers, and the second round was a multiplex PCR. TCRdb fed the multiplex PCR reads into MiXCR, producing one record per CDR3 protein. Of over 40,000 distinct CDR3 sequences in the sample, under 55% were seen once. V dropped 1 base and J dropped 6 bases, with 16 bases sitting between them. Germline-derived CDR1 and CDR2 are DFQATT and SNEGSKA (reference sequence). The CDR3 extends over 15 amino acids. This record belongs to a study of Graves' ophthalmopathy and Graves' hyperthyroidism. Study-level findings and limits: Blood also held most thyroid clonotypes expanded above 0.001 frequency.

This sequence was found in an adult man with Graves' ophthalmopathy. The sequenced sample was peripheral blood. The chain uses TRBV20-1 and TRBJ2-1; a possible D gene is TRBD2 (6 bases). The CDR3 loop reads CSARVQEGVSNEQFF. The CDR3 DNA reads as TGCAGTGCTAGAGTTCAGGAGGGAGTAAGCAATGAGCAGTTCTTC.